This record looks at one TCR beta chain sequence and its context. Its antigen is not known. This specimen comes from a study of cytomegalovirus exposure and HLA in healthy donors. Study overall: The study's early data release held around 85 million unique TCRs from HLA-typed donors. Findings of the study overall: Donors belonging to an Asian-associated ancestry cluster reportedly showed fewer N-insertions in productive TCRs than the roughly 680-donor mean, according to what a later analysis found.

The PCR employed 60 Vbeta primers together with 13 Jbeta primers. The repertoire was sequenced with immunoSEQ multiplex PCR; TCRdb's copy has only in-frame clones and lacks some. This table lists tens of thousands of clones. CDR3 length: 13 amino acids. CDR1 and CDR2 (germline): SGHTA, FQGNSA. V was pared by 1 base and J by 5 bases, with 8 bases between. This sequence originates from a female donor in good health and CMV-seronegative. Source material: PBMCs. The chain has TRBV7-2 and TRBJ2-5; D gene unclear. Written as DNA, the CDR3 is TGTGCCAGCAGCTTAGTTTTCGGGGAGACCCAGTACTTC. Its translation: CASSLVFGETQYF.